This TCR beta chain was captured in a study of CD8 T cells in Susac syndrome. Study-level results: As the study acknowledged, the number of individuals in its TCR sequencing and HLA analysis was relatively small.

The V end lost 1 base, the J end lost 12 bases, and 4 bases lay between the germline ends. CDR3 length equals 11 residues. Random hexamers primed reverse transcription of 0.5 to 1 ug RNA. TCRdb re-called the immunoSEQ multiplex PCR reads with MiXCR, one entry per CDR3 protein. The sample has some 130,000 distinct CDR3 sequences, over 90% seen once; the top ten hold about 0.18%. On this clonotype: Its antigen is undetermined.

The receptor comes from a human donor with Susac syndrome. J is TRBJ2-6 and V is TRBV12-3 or TRBV12-4; D not certain. Sample: CD8+ T cells from PBMCs. This CDR3 is CASSLGGVLTF. In DNA form, the CDR3 reads TGTGCCAGCAGTTTAGGTGGCGTCCTGACTTTC.